This T cell receptor (beta chain) was sequenced during a study of lung T cells in sarcoidosis with Löfgren's syndrome. Study-wide background: Löfgren's syndrome patients were the main repertoire analysis focus. Findings and caveats of the study: TRAV12-1 and TRBV2 were reportedly most expanded in Löfgren's patients. TRBV2 was the preferred pairing partner of TRAV12-1, with similar CDR3s. Multiple Löfgren's syndrome patients reportedly shared TRAV12-1 and TRBV2 CDR3 motifs, suggesting public CD4+ TCRs.

Worth noting for this clonotype: Its antigen is currently unknown. Being one base from a much bigger clone, this may be a read error.

This CDR3 is built from 13 residues. Germline V gives CDR1 SGHDN, CDR2 FVKESK. TCRdb re-analysed the reads in MiXCR, keeping a single row per CDR3 protein. Of about 2,200 distinct CDR3 sequences in the sample, 20% to 25% were seen once. The TCR originated in a human donor with sarcoidosis (Löfgren's syndrome or another form), or a control subject (not recorded which). The sequencing input was CD4+ T cells from bronchoalveolar lavage. The genes are TRBV14 and TRBJ1-2; D unclear. This chain's CDR3 is CASSQLGGGGYAF. In DNA, the CDR3 is TGTGCCAGCAGCCAATTGGGTGGCGGTGGCTACGCCTTC.